This T cell receptor (beta chain) stems from a study of cytomegalovirus exposure and HLA in healthy donors. Study at large: Unique TCRs numbering 75 million to 95 million, obtained from HLA-typed donors, made up an early data release. General study findings and limits: TCR beta chains numbering about 160 were designated cytomegalovirus-associated.

Among the donors, all were healthy bone marrow donors. The CDR3 covers 15 residues. With 11 bases removed from V and 0 bases from J, the gap between germline ends came to 17 bases. On this clone: Its cognate antigen is unknown.

Primers: 60 Vbeta forward and 13 Jbeta reverse. Profiled with immunoSEQ multiplex PCR; TCRdb holds only in-frame clones, not every one. This sample yields 150,000 to 200,000 clones, of which about 77% are seen a single time; under 2.5% belongs to the top ten. The sequence came from a woman aged 25 to 39 in good health and CMV-seropositive. Sequencing input: PBMCs. The rearrangement links TRBV23-1 to TRBJ1-3; D is ambiguous. TRBV23-1 is an open reading frame whose function is uncertain. The CDR3 DNA is TGCGCCGATGGGAGGGCCATCTTCTCTGGAAACACCATATATTTT. Translating it yields CADGRAIFSGNTIYF.